This T cell receptor (beta chain) emerged from a study of T cell changes during pregnancy in multiple sclerosis. CDR3 length: 15 amino acids. Looked up from germline, CDR1 is LNHDA and CDR2 is SQIVND (reference sequence). V shed 5 bases and J shed 5 bases, with 19 bases lying between them. Measured with immunoSEQ multiplex PCR; TCRdb has only the in-frame clones, and not every one. The sample yields about 98,000 clones, roughly nine tenths seen once. The genes are TRBV19 and TRBJ2-7; a weak D match, TRBD1 (5 bases). Sequenced material: peripheral blood, taken after pregnancy. This TCR derives from a female donor in good health, enrolled as a control in a pregnancy study. Here the CDR3 reads CASSVTGPAVNEQYF. DNA for the CDR3: TGTGCCAGTAGTGTTACAGGCCCCGCTGTGAACGAGCAGTACTTC. The variable domain in full, completed from reference TRBV19 and TRBJ2-7, reads DGGITQSPKYLFRKEGQNVTLSCEQNLNHDAMYWYRQDPGQGLRLIYYSQIVNDFQKGDIAEGYSVSREKKESFPLTVTSAQKNPTAFYLCASSVTGPAVNEQYFGPGTRLTVT.